This TCR beta chain is from a study of CD8+ T cells in alopecia areata. Isolated RNA was reverse transcribed into cDNA used as the sequencing template. Measured with immunoSEQ multiplex PCR; TCRdb has only the in-frame clones, and not every one. There are a few hundred thousand clones in the sample; roughly two thirds occur only once, and roughly 1.2% lies in the top ten. The germline V gene has CDR1 SGHDT and CDR2 YYEEEE. The V end was cut by 4 bases, the J end by 2 bases, with 9 bases between. This CDR3 has 13 amino acids. This clonotype was sampled from a human donor with alopecia areata. This rearrangement joins TRBV5-6 to TRBJ1-2; D remains unclear. The input for sequencing was CD4+ T cells sorted from blood, taken at week 0. The CDR3 region is CASSMTPNYGYTF. In DNA, the CDR3 is TGTGCCAGCAGCATGACACCGAACTATGGCTACACCTTC. Complete variable domain (other parts from reference TRBV5-6 and TRBJ1-2): DAGVTQSPTHLIKTRGQQVTLRCSPKSGHDTVSWYQQALGQGPQFIFQYYEEEERQRGNFPDRFSGHQFPNYSSELNVNALLLGDSALYLCASSMTPNYGYTFGSGTRLTVV.